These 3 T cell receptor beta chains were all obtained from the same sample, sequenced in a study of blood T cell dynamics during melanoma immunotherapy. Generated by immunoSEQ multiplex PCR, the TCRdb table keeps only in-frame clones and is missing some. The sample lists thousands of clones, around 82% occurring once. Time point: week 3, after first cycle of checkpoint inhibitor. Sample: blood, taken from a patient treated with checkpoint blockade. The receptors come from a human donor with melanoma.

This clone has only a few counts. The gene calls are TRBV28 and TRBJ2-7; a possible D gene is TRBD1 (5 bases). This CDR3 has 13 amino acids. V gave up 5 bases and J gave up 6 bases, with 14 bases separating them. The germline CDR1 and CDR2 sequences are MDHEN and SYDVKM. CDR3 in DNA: TGTGCCAGCAGTATACAGGTGGCGGCCGAGCAGTACTTC. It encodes CASSIQVAAEQYF.

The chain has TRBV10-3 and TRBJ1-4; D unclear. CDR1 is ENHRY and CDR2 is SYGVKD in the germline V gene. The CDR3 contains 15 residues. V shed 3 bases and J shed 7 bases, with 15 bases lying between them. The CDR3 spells CAISDYLAGREKLFF. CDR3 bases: TGTGCCATCAGTGACTATTTGGCAGGCCGTGAAAAACTGTTTTTT.

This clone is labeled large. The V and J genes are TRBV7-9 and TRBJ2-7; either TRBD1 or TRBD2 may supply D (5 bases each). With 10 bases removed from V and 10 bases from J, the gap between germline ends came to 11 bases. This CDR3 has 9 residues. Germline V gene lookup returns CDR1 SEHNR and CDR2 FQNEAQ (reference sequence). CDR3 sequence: CANGWDQYF. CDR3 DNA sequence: TGTGCCAACGGATGGGACCAGTACTTC.